This paragraph reports one T cell receptor (beta chain). Its antigen remains unknown. This CDR3 contains 15 residues. Germline CDR1 reads LGHNT; CDR2 reads FRNRAP. This specimen belongs to a study of T cells expressing NK-cell markers. Study-wide findings and caveats: A range of about 1.0-8% of CD8+ T cells consisted of dominant NKG2C+ clonotypes in several donors. These same clonotypes (in several donors) also led the CD3+CD56-NKG2C+ fraction.

As the method of synthesis, 5'RACE template switching with UMIs yielded TCR beta cDNA. TCRdb re-analyzed the 5' RACE reads; it lists each CDR3 protein once, without DNA. The sample yields 350,000 to 450,000 distinct CDR3 sequences, of which the top ten take up around 5.3%. The TCR comes from a man aged 18-75 years in good health. The specimen sequenced was blood T cells: a sorted CD56 or NKG2C T cell subset, CD4+ or CD8+ T cells, or bulk PBMC T cells (not recorded which). This chain uses TRBV12-5 with TRBJ2-7; the TRBD1 assignment by TCRdb is unverifiable without DNA. The CDR3 is CASGWTSGQSYEQYF.